A single sample gave rise to the 29 T cell receptor beta chains below, sequenced in a study of blood T cell repertoires in COVID-19. Data came from immunoSEQ multiplex PCR; TCRdb stores just in-frame clones and leaves some out. The sample lists tens of thousands of clones, about nine tenths occurring once. Sequenced input: peripheral blood. The receptor source for this set is a woman in her forties or fifties with active or convalescent COVID-19.

CDR3 nucleotide sequence: TGTGCCAGCAGCATCAGCCAGGGCTACTATGGCTACACCTTC. This translates into CASSISQGYYGYTF. The V gene is TRBV9, the J gene TRBJ1-2; D is possibly TRBD1 (5 bases). Trimming took 4 bases from V and 3 from J, leaving 13 bases between them. CDR1 and CDR2 from the germline V gene are SGDLS and YYNGEE. The CDR3 runs 14 residues.

This clone was seen once. Sequence at one end of the junction differs from germline and may be a read error. The chain employs TRBV7-7 and TRBJ2-6; 12 bases line up with TRBD2. CDR1 is SSHAT and CDR2 is FNYEAQ in the germline V gene (reference sequence). This CDR3 spans 19 amino acids. CDR3 residues: CASSSLAGGPFSGANVLTF. The CDR3 bases are TGTGCTAGCAGCTCCCTAGCGGGAGGGCCGTTCTCTGGGGCCAACGTCCTGACTTTC.

This rearrangement joins TRBV5-1 to TRBJ2-1; D is possibly TRBD1 (6 bases). Trimming cost V 4 bases and J 4 bases, with 9 bases left between them. The V gene's germline CDR1 is SGHRS and CDR2 YFSETQ. This CDR3 region has 13 residues. CDR3 sequence: CASSPGQYNEQFF. Here the CDR3 DNA reads TGCGCCAGCAGCCCCGGACAGTACAATGAGCAGTTCTTC.

The chain couples TRBV29-1 to TRBJ2-1, with TRBD2 matching 15 bases. The CDR3 totals 17 residues. Germline CDR1 reads SQVTM; CDR2 reads ANQGSEA. Unmatched junction bases numbered 11, after V lost 3 bases and J lost 8 bases. The CDR3 loop reads CSVDGLAGGRWSDEQFF. The CDR3 nucleotides read TGCAGCGTTGATGGACTAGCGGGAGGGAGGTGGAGCGATGAGCAGTTCTTC.

V is TRBV7-6 and J is TRBJ2-1; D is possibly TRBD1 (6 bases). This CDR3 region has 17 residues. The V gene lost 4 bases and the J gene lost 7 bases, with 23 bases spanning the gap. CDR1 is SGHVS, CDR2 FNYEAQ, per germline. The CDR3, as DNA: TGTGCCAGCAGCTCCCCGAGAGGGGCAGGGGCATGGAATGAGCAGTTCTTC. This sequence encodes CASSSPRGAGAWNEQFF.

The chain uses TRBV29-1 and TRBJ2-7; 7 bases align to TRBD2. Germline loops: CDR1 SQVTM, CDR2 ANQGSEA. Trimming cost V 5 bases and J 2 bases; bases outside gene matches: 3. The CDR3 sequence is 12 residues long. Here the CDR3 DNA reads TGCAGCGTTAGCGGGGAGGCCTACGAGCAGTACTTC. It yields the protein CSVSGEAYEQYF.

This clone is labeled as large. The V and J genes are TRBV7-8 and TRBJ2-7, with 7 bases fitting TRBD1. V lost 6 bases, J lost 2 bases, and 4 bases stayed unmatched. The CDR3 extends over 13 amino acids. Germline CDR1 is SGHVS and CDR2 is FQNEAQ. CDR3 nucleotide sequence: TGTGCCAGCAGGGGCGACAGGGCCTACGAGCAGTACTTC. Its protein is CASRGDRAYEQYF.

This clone has only a few counts. J is TRBJ1-6 and V is TRBV2; TRBD1 might be the D (5 bases). The CDR3 loop spans 13 amino acids. Trimming took off 7 bases at V and 10 bases at J, with 14 bases between the two ends. The germline V gene has CDR1 SNHLY and CDR2 FYNNEI. The CDR3 loop reads CASTGQGYSPLHF. CDR3 coding DNA: TGTGCCAGCACGGGTCAGGGTTACTCACCCCTCCACTTT.

The chain joins TRBV15 to TRBJ2-1; 9 nucleotides line up with TRBD2. CDR3 length equals 16 residues. CDR1 is LNHNV, CDR2 YYDKDF, per germline (reference sequence). V dropped 3 bases and J dropped 6; count of bases not matched to a gene: 9. The CDR3 loop is CATSRGQAGGLNEQFF. CDR3 coding DNA: TGTGCCACCAGCAGGGGGCAAGCGGGAGGCCTCAATGAGCAGTTCTTC.

The chain recombines TRBV5-8 with TRBJ1-4, with a weak D call TRBD1 (5 bases). The CDR3 spans 12 residues. V lost 2 bases and J lost 8, with 7 bases in between. CDR1 is SGHTS, CDR2 YDEGEE, per germline. CDR3 protein: CASSFQGEKLFF. CDR3 in DNA: TGTGCCAGCAGCTTCCAGGGAGAAAAACTGTTTTTT.

This chain connects TRBV18 to TRBJ1-5; D is uncertain. The CDR3 is 15 amino acids. CDR1 is KGHSH and CDR2 is LQKENI in the germline V gene. Trimming cost V 1 base and J 0 bases, with 7 bases left between them. CDR3 coding DNA: TGTGCCAGCTCACCACAAGCGCCTAGCAATCAGCCCCAGCATTTT. It encodes CASSPQAPSNQPQHF. The full variable domain, rest sourced from reference TRBV18 and TRBJ1-5, is NAGVMQNPRHLVRRRGQEARLRCSPMKGHSHVYWYRQLPEEGLKFMVYLQKENIIDESGMPKERFSAEFPKEGPSILRIQQVVRGDSAAYFCASSPQAPSNQPQHFGDGTRLSIL.

CDR3 residues: CASITGTGTNYGYTF. The CDR3 nucleotides read TGTGCCAGCATCACCGGGACAGGGACTAACTATGGCTACACCTTC. The gene calls are TRBV6-5 and TRBJ1-2; 9 bases are shared with TRBD1. Germline CDR1 and CDR2: MNHEY and SVGAGI. Germline trimming cut 7 bases from V and 0 bases from J; bases unmatched to any gene: 6. The CDR3 is 15 amino acids.

The chain carries TRBV5-8 and TRBJ2-2; weak D call: TRBD2 (6 bases). CDR1 is SGHTS, CDR2 YDEGEE, per germline. V dropped 4 bases and J dropped 5 bases, with 18 bases sitting between them. The CDR3 has 16 amino acids. The CDR3 is CASSRGTLRITGELFF. In nucleotides, the CDR3 is TGTGCCAGCAGCCGCGGGACTCTTCGAATTACCGGGGAGCTGTTTTTT. The complete variable domain, with remaining parts taken from reference TRBV5-8 and TRBJ2-2, reads EAGVTQSPTHLIKTRGQQATLRCSPISGHTSVYWYQQALGLGLQFLLWYDEGEERNRGNFPPRFSGRQFPNYSSELNVNALELEDSALYLCASSRGTLRITGELFFGEGSRLTVL.

This clone has just a few counts. The chain is built from TRBV19 and TRBJ1-5, with a possible D match to TRBD1 (6 bases). Trimming took 0 bases from V and 6 from J, leaving 15 bases between them. The CDR3 is made up of 16 amino acids. CDR1 is LNHDA and CDR2 is SQIVND in the germline V gene (reference sequence). CDR3 region: CASSIEGNRVGQPQHF. In nucleotides, the CDR3 is TGTGCCAGTAGTATAGAGGGGAACAGGGTTGGTCAGCCCCAGCATTTT.

This clone was found a few times. The V call is TRBV9, the J call TRBJ1-3; tentative D call: TRBD1 (6 bases). This CDR3 spans 21 amino acids. Germline V gene lookup returns CDR1 SGDLS and CDR2 YYNGEE. The V gene lost 4 bases and the J gene lost 0 bases, with 29 bases spanning the gap. The CDR3 region is CASSYDGWGLTGGHSGNTIYF. The DNA of the CDR3 is TGTGCCAGCAGCTATGATGGATGGGGTTTGACAGGCGGACACTCTGGAAACACCATATATTTT. Variable domain in full (rest from reference TRBV9 and TRBJ1-3): DSGVTQTPKHLITATGQRVTLRCSPRSGDLSVYWYQQSLDQGLQFLIQYYNGEERAKGNILERFSAQQFPDLHSELNLSSLELGDSALYFCASSYDGWGLTGGHSGNTIYFGEGSWLTVV.

The chain uses TRBV9 and TRBJ1-2; D is undetermined. The CDR3 has 14 amino acids. Between the trimmed V and J ends, which lost 0 bases and 8 bases, there was a span of 14 bases. Germline V gene sequence: CDR1 SGDLS, CDR2 YYNGEE. This chain's CDR3 is CASSVGQTSGGYTF. Here the CDR3 DNA reads TGTGCCAGCAGCGTAGGGCAGACCTCGGGGGGCTACACCTTC.

The chain employs TRBV18 and TRBJ2-1; 13 bases are a match to TRBD2. Trimming took 5 bases from V and 5 from J; bases not matched to a gene: 9. The germline V gene encodes CDR1 KGHSH and CDR2 LQKENI. The CDR3 is 17 amino acids. CDR3 nucleotides: TGTGCCAGCTCAATTAAACTTGGGACTAGCGGGAACAATGAGCAGTTCTTC. Protein: CASSIKLGTSGNNEQFF.

The chain links TRBV20-1 to TRBJ2-1; 7 positions match TRBD2. Germline V gene lookup returns CDR1 DFQATT and CDR2 SNEGSKA (reference sequence). The junction had 26 bases not matched to a gene; V was cut back by 3 bases and J by 0 bases. This CDR3 has 22 residues. The CDR3 here is CSASCLVRVPSFCGSSYNEQFF. The CDR3, as DNA: TGCAGTGCTAGTTGCCTCGTAAGAGTGCCGAGCTTTTGCGGGAGCTCCTACAATGAGCAGTTCTTC.

The chain links TRBV7-2 to TRBJ2-7, with TRBD1 identical over 9 bases. Per the germline V gene, CDR1 is SGHTA and CDR2 is FQGNSA. The J segment lost 3 bases and the V segment lost 4 bases, leaving 4 bases of the junction unmatched. There are 14 residues in the CDR3. CDR3 loop: CASSSGTGYYEQYF. CDR3 DNA: TGTGCCAGCAGCTCAGGGACAGGGTACTACGAGCAGTACTTC. Variable domain in full (rest from reference TRBV7-2 and TRBJ2-7): GAGVSQSPSNKVTEKGKDVELRCDPISGHTALYWYRQSLGQGLEFLIYFQGNSAPDKSGLPSDRFSAERTGGSVSTLTIQRTQQEDSAVYLCASSSGTGYYEQYFGPGTRLTVT.

The V gene is TRBV9, the J gene TRBJ2-5; 9 bases are a match to TRBD1. Germline V gene data show CDR1 as SGDLS and CDR2 as YYNGEE. This CDR3 is 14 amino acids long. Losses at the gene ends were 4 bases for V and 3 bases for J; bases not matched to a gene: 4. DNA of the CDR3: TGTGCCAGCAGCATCACAGGGGGCGAAGAGACCCAGTACTTC. This sequence encodes CASSITGGEETQYF.

The J gene is TRBJ2-1, the V gene TRBV9; TRBD2 agrees at 10 bases. Trimming removed 2 bases from V and 3 bases from J; junction bases left unmatched: 5. There are 16 residues in the CDR3. Germline V gene lookup returns CDR1 SGDLS and CDR2 YYNGEE. DNA of the CDR3: TGTGCCAGCAGCGTCTCAGCGGGAGGGCTCTACAATGAGCAGTTCTTC. This encodes CASSVSAGGLYNEQFF.

The chain joins TRBV10-1 to TRBJ1-1; no firm D call. Germline loops: CDR1 WNHNN, CDR2 SYGVQD (reference sequence). Trimming cost V 5 bases and J 1 base, with 8 bases left between them. The CDR3 is made up of 13 amino acids. The CDR3 DNA follows: TGCGCCAGCAGTCACCGGGGGAACACTGAAGCTTTCTTT. Amino acids: CASSHRGNTEAFF.

This clone has a handful of counts. The genes are TRBV7-9 and TRBJ1-1, with unresolved D. Trimming shortened V by 7 bases and J by 0 bases, and 12 bases separated the two germline ends. This CDR3 is built from 14 residues. Germline assignment: CDR1 SEHNR and CDR2 FQNEAQ (reference sequence). The CDR3 is CASTVREMNTEAFF. The CDR3 bases are TGTGCCAGCACCGTCCGGGAGATGAACACTGAAGCTTTCTTT. Based on the CDR3 plus reference TRBV7-9 and TRBJ1-1, the full variable domain is DTGVSQNPRHKITKRGQNVTFRCDPISEHNRLYWYRQTLGQGPEFLTYFQNEAQLEKSRLLSDRFSAERPKGSFSTLEIQRTEQGDSAMYLCASTVREMNTEAFFGQGTRLTVV.

This clone came up a few times. The chain uses TRBV7-3 and TRBJ1-6, with TRBD1 matching over 10 bases. V lost 2 bases and J lost 10; bases outside the gene matches: 5. CDR1 SGHTA and CDR2 FQGTGA come from the germline V gene. The CDR3 consists of 15 residues. CDR3: CASSLQGQGGSPLHF. The DNA of the CDR3 is TGTGCCAGCAGCTTACAAGGACAGGGGGGATCACCCCTCCACTTT.

V and J are TRBV6-5 and TRBJ2-3, with 7 bases fitting TRBD1. The germline CDR1 and CDR2 sequences are MNHEY and SVGAGI. Trimming removed 1 base from V and 0 bases from J; junction bases left unmatched: 4. The CDR3 sequence is 16 residues long. The CDR3 bases are TGTGCCAGCAGTTACTTCCTGGGACAGAGCACAGATACGCAGTATTTT. Residues: CASSYFLGQSTDTQYF.

The rearrangement uses TRBV7-6 and TRBJ2-2, with 16 bases fitting TRBD2. The CDR3 runs to 19 residues. The J segment lost 5 bases and the V segment lost 2 bases, leaving 8 bases of the junction unmatched. Germline V gene sequence: CDR1 SGHVS, CDR2 FNYEAQ. DNA of the CDR3: TGTGCCAGCAGCTTAAAGCCCTCGGGACTAGCGGGAGGGACCGGGGAGCTGTTTTTT. This sequence encodes CASSLKPSGLAGGTGELFF. The complete variable domain, with remaining parts taken from reference TRBV7-6 and TRBJ2-2, reads GAGVSQSPRYKVTKRGQDVALRCDPISGHVSLYWYRQALGQGPEFLTYFNYEAQQDKSGLPNDRFSAERPEGSISTLTIQRTEQRDSAMYRCASSLKPSGLAGGTGELFFGEGSRLTVL.

The CDR3 bases are TGCGCCAGCAGCCAAGCCTCAGCGGCCCTGCGGAGCGAGCAGTTCTTC. Its protein product is CASSQASAALRSEQFF. The chain uses TRBV4-1 and TRBJ2-1, with D perhaps matching TRBD2 (5 bases). Germline CDR1 reads MGHRA; CDR2 reads YSYEKL. The CDR3 loop spans 16 amino acids. With 1 base removed from V and 10 bases from J, the gap between germline ends came to 20 bases.

The chain couples TRBV5-1 to TRBJ2-7; TRBD1 matches 9 bases. Germline loops: CDR1 SGHRS, CDR2 YFSETQ. This CDR3 comprises 15 residues. Unmatched junction bases numbered 4, after V lost 0 bases and J lost 3 bases. CDR3 region: CASSLGDRVFYEQYF. For the CDR3, the DNA is TGCGCCAGCAGCTTGGGGGACAGGGTGTTCTACGAGCAGTACTTC.

This sequence joins TRBV7-3 and TRBJ2-1; TRBD2 aligns across 9 bases. The CDR3 is 15 amino acids. J was trimmed by 9 bases and V by 5 bases; bases with no gene match: 11. Germline assignment: CDR1 SGHTA and CDR2 FQGTGA. The CDR3 DNA sequence: TGTGCCAGCAGCCCCAACCGCGGGAGGGCGGGTGAGCAGTTCTTC. Translated, it gives CASSPNRGRAGEQFF.